The subject of this entry is one T cell receptor beta chain. Many counts were recorded for this clonotype. Its recognized antigen is unknown. Base qualities are not recorded, but no much larger clone differs from it by a single base. This sample stems from a study of identical twins (TCRdb year 2016). For context, the study as a whole: The study deep-sequenced TCR alpha and beta repertoires from monozygotic twins, unrelated adults of various ages and cord blood to test whether fetal clonotypes persist. Replicate twin experiments were performed at different times using different library preparation protocols to rule out contamination.

What the work shows at the level of the full study, not this receptor alone: Out-of-frame TCR alpha sequences shared between twins showed an excess of low generation-probability sequences compared with coincidental sharing between unrelated individuals. Out-of-frame TCR alpha sharing in monozygotic twins was systematically underestimated by recombination models, whereas sharing between unrelated individuals was in agreement with the recombination models. Fewer insertions were carried by abundant cord blood beta clonotypes; a weaker similar trend was observed in young adult naive repertoires, while no such trend was observed in memory repertoires. Because the same donors could not be followed over many years, the conclusions relied on cross-sectional statistical analysis. The excess sharing between twins in beta out-of-frame sequences was weaker because fewer shared sequences reduced the signal-to-noise ratio. Zero-insertion analyses could be partly confounded by invariant T cells such as MAIT and iNKT, though diverse VJ usage argued against such confounding for most clonotypes.

The method was 5' RACE. Sequencer: Illumina HiSeq 2000. A universal primer binding site was added through template switching, and the final cDNA carried a unique molecular identifier so that TCR cDNA molecules could be counted accurately. First-strand cDNA for TCR alpha and beta chains was synthesized from specific primers in the conserved constant-segment region. To control for contamination, every cDNA library carried two barcodes: a SMART-Mk sample barcode plus Illumina barcodes. TruSeq adapter sequences along with Illumina sample barcodes were introduced in two successive PCR steps. Sequencing of the TCR alpha and beta cDNA libraries was done on the Illumina HiSeq platform using custom primers. The paper's processing steps were these. Raw reads were processed with MiGEC to extract unique molecular identifiers, and MiXCR was used to determine CDR3 positions. For each individual, recombination models were inferred using an EM algorithm with the repgenHMM and IGoR tools. The tcR package in R was used for shared clonotype analysis, with sharing normalized by the product of cloneset sizes. Out-of-frame nonproductive sequences were analyzed to study raw recombination free of thymic and clonal selection effects. TCRdb itself trimmed the public reads at Q25 with fastp, ran MiXCR and retained productive beta chains. Records with the same CDR3 protein are collapsed into one entry carrying the most frequent genes and DNA. TCRdb's processing, not the study's, gives the V and J calls here. Across this sample there are 450,000 to 500,000 distinct CDR3 sequences, with about 13% seen only once. More than 0.8% of the sample rests with the top ten.

CDR3 length: 13 amino acids, cysteine to phenylalanine. Here the CDR3 DNA is all that survives: 39 bases in frame from base 1. The germline V gene encodes CDR1 LGHNA and CDR2 YSLEER. V is clipped by 1 base and J by 3 bases, and the sequence between their germline boundaries is 6 bases long. Every donor was a healthy Caucasian. Three pairs of female monozygotic twins, all aged 18 to 29 years, made up the twin cohort. Positive isolation kits from Invitrogen were used to isolate the CD4+ and CD8+ T cell populations. This same sample was also taken into another study, of yellow fever vaccine responses in identical twins. Drawing on the second study: The T cell response to vaccination in identical twins was reported by the authors to appear partly convergent and partly personalized. The study precisely tracked vaccine-responding T cell clones in identical twins.

Recombination connected TRBV4-3 to TRBJ1-1; no D gene can be assigned with confidence. This receptor was obtained from a woman aged 18-29 years in good health. Sequencing was done on a sample of CD4+ T cells sorted from blood. The CDR3 in this case is CASSQAWDTEAFF. The DNA reads as follows: TGCGCCAGCAGCCAAGCATGGGACACTGAAGCTTTCTTT.